A few counts support the clone carrying this TCR beta chain. The germline CDR1 and CDR2 sequences are SGHRS and YFSETQ. Between the trimmed V and J ends, which lost 5 bases and 8 bases, there was a span of 17 bases. CDR3 length: 14 amino acids. TCRdb itself ran the 5' RACE reads through MiXCR, one entry per CDR3 protein. The sample includes 20,000 to 30,000 distinct CDR3 sequences, about 4% of them seen just once. The data derive from a study of early T cells in non-severe SARS-CoV-2 infection. This sequence was found in an adult who was a healthcare worker with PCR-confirmed SARS-CoV-2 infection or an uninfected control (not recorded which). The specimen was whole blood. The V gene is TRBV5-1, the J gene TRBJ2-1; D tentatively fits TRBD1 or TRBD2 (5 bases each). CDR3 DNA: TGCGCCAGCAGTATGGGACGGGCAACAGATGAGCAGTTCTTC. This gives the protein CASSMGRATDEQFF.